The clone carrying this TCR beta chain has just a few counts. The data originate from a study of OX40 agonist ivuxolimab in advanced cancers. Background on the study: Patients assigned to dose escalation were diagnosed with hepatocellular carcinoma, melanoma, renal cell or head and neck cancer. Prior anti-PD-1, anti-PD-L1 or anti-CTLA-4 therapy did not bar entry, and about 38% had some.

Method: immunoSEQ multiplex PCR; TCRdb's copy keeps in-frame clones and lacks some. The data show 76,000 or so clones, with over 85% seen just once and roughly 6.7% held by the top ten. CDR3 size: 16 residues. Germline CDR1 SEHNR, CDR2 FQNEAQ (reference sequence). With 1 base removed from V and 2 bases from J, the gap between germline ends came to 12 bases. This specimen consisted of CD4+ or CD8+ T cells sorted from blood, obtained in a trial of the OX40 agonist ivuxolimab. The receptor was isolated from an adult with an advanced solid tumor such as melanoma, head and neck, liver or kidney cancer. V usage is TRBV7-9 and J usage is TRBJ1-5; D remains ambiguous. This CDR3 reads CASSLVWTPGNQPQHF. CDR3 nucleotide sequence: TGTGCCAGCAGCTTAGTATGGACTCCGGGCAATCAGCCCCAGCATTTT.